The 4 T cell receptor beta chains below all came from one sample that was sequenced in a study of cytomegalovirus exposure and HLA in healthy donors. The table came from immunoSEQ multiplex PCR; TCRdb's copy has only in-frame clones and leaves some out. The sample lists 150,000 to 200,000 clones, 86% occurring once. Sequencing was done on a sample of PBMCs. These receptors all stem from a woman aged 25 to 45 in good health and CMV-seronegative.

The rearrangement links TRBV6-5 to TRBJ2-7, with D tentatively TRBD1 (5 bases). Trimming took 5 bases from V and 2 from J, leaving 13 bases between them. The germline V gene encodes CDR1 MNHEY and CDR2 SVGAGI. The CDR3 length is 14 residues. The CDR3 DNA follows: TGTGCCAGCAGTGATGGCAGGGTAACCTACGAGCAGTACTTC. It specifies CASSDGRVTYEQYF.

This chain joins TRBV7-3 and TRBJ2-1, with TRBD2 matching 13 bases. The CDR3 totals 15 residues. CDR1 is SGHTA and CDR2 is FQGTGA in the germline V gene. With 5 bases clipped from V and 10 bases from J, the junction kept 8 bases outside the gene matches. For the CDR3, the DNA is TGTGCCAGCAGCCGAACTAGCGGGAGGGCCGAGGAGCAGTTCTTC. This sequence encodes CASSRTSGRAEEQFF.

This sequence joins TRBV30 and TRBJ2-3; TRBD2 matches 7 bases. The germline CDR1 and CDR2 sequences are GTSNPN and SVGIG (reference sequence). The CDR3 is 16 residues long. The ends lost 3 bases at V and 3 bases at J; junction bases unmatched: 12. This CDR3 reads CAWSAGRGYATDTQYF. As DNA, the CDR3 is TGTGCCTGGAGCGCGGGGCGGGGGTACGCGACAGATACGCAGTATTTT. Variable domain in full (rest from reference TRBV30 and TRBJ2-3): SQTIHQWPATLVQPVGSPLSLECTVEGTSNPNLYWYRQAAGRGLQLLFYSVGIGQISSEVPQNLSASRPQDRQFILSSKKLLLSDSGFYLCAWSAGRGYATDTQYFGPGTRLTVL.

This chain's CDR3 is CASSSSLKGTGWDYGYTF. The CDR3, as DNA: TGTGCCAGCAGCTCCTCATTAAAAGGGACAGGCTGGGACTATGGCTACACCTTC. The rearrangement uses TRBV7-8 and TRBJ1-2; TRBD1 agrees at 8 bases. The CDR3 runs to 18 residues. Germline values: CDR1 SGHVS, CDR2 FQNEAQ. J gave up 3 bases and V 4 bases, and 16 bases lay outside the gene matches.